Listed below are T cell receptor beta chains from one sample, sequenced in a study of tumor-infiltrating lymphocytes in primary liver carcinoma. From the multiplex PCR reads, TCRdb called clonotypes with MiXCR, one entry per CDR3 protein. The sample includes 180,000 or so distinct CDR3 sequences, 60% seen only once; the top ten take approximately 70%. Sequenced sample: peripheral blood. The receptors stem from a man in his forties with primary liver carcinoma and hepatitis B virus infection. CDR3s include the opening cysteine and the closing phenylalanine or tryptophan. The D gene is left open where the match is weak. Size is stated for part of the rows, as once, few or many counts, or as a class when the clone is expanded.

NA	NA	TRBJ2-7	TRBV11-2	CASSPWSPDQGEQYF	TGTGCCAGTAGCCCCTGGAGCCCCGATCAAGGGGAGCAGTACTTC
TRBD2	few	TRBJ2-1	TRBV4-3	CASSQDPSTSSQFF	TGCGCCAGCAGCCAAGATCCCTCGACTAGCTCCCAGTTCTTC
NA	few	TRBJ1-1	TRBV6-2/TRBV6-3	CASSRSFQGNTEAFF	TGTGCCAGCAGCCGATCTTTTCAGGGGAACACTGAAGCTTTCTTT
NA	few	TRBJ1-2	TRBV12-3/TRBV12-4	CASSDQGNYGYTF	TGTGCCAGCAGTGATCAGGGAAACTATGGCTACACCTTC
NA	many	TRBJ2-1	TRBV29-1	CSVQVAPSSYNEQFF	TGCAGCGTTCAGGTAGCGCCGAGCTCCTACAATGAGCAGTTCTTC
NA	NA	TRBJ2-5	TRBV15	CATSRGQETGAQYF	TGTGCCACCAGCAGAGGACAGGAGACGGGGGCCCAGTACTTC
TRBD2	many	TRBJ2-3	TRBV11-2	CASSLNAGVADTQYF	TGTGCCAGCAGCTTAAACGCGGGAGTTGCAGATACGCAGTATTTT
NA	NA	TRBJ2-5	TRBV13	CANSFRAETQYF	TGTGCCAACAGCTTCCGAGCGGAGACCCAGTACTTC
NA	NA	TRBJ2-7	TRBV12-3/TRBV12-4	CASSSLMESYEEYF	TGTGCCAGCAGTTCCCTTATGGAATCCTACGAGGAGTACTTC
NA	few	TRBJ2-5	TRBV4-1	CASSPQGGQETQYF	TGCGCCAGCAGCCCCCAGGGGGGCCAAGAGACCCAGTACTTC
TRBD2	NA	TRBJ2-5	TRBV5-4	CASSLRAGGQETQYF	TGTGCCAGCAGCTTGAGGGCGGGAGGGCAAGAGACCCAGTACTTC
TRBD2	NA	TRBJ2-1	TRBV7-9	CASSEGLAGGGREQFF	TGTGCCAGCAGCGAAGGACTAGCGGGAGGGGGGAGGGAGCAGTTCTTC
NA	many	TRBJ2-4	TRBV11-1	CASSSGGGGGGNIQYF	TGTGCCAGCAGCTCCGGTGGGGGAGGCGGAGGAAACATTCAGTACTTC
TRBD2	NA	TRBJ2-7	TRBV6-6	CASSDTSGGSHEQYF	TGTGCCAGCAGCGATACTAGCGGAGGCTCCCACGAGCAGTACTTC
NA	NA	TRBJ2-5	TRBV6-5	CAGSYGLTQETQYF	TGTGCCGGCAGTTACGGGCTTACCCAAGAGACCCAGTACTTC
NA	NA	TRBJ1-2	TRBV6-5	CASSCRGARAYSYGYTF	TGCGCCAGCAGTTGTAGGGGGGCGCGGGCGTATAGCTATGGCTACACCTTC
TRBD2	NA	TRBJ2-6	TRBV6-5	CASSRLAGSSGANVLTF	TGTGCCAGCAGCAGACTAGCGGGGAGCTCTGGGGCCAACGTCCTGACTTTC